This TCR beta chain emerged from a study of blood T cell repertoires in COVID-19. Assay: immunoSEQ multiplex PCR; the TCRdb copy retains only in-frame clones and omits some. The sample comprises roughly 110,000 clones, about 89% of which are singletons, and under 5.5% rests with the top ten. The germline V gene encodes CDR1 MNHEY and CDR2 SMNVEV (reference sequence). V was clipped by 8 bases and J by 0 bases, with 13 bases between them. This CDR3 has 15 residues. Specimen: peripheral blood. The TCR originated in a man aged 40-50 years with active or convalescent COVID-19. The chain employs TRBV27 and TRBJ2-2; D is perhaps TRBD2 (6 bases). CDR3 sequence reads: CASRWGGANTGELFF. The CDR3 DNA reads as TGTGCCAGCCGATGGGGCGGGGCGAACACCGGGGAGCTGTTTTTT.